The TCR beta chain under discussion was sequenced for a study of shared clonotypes between healthy human individuals. The overall study: Aged 18 to 49, the donors were a couple of women and a few men.

The authors ran the assay at deep level. The repertoire was sequenced with immunoSEQ multiplex PCR; TCRdb's copy has only in-frame clones and lacks some. Of under 2.5 million clones in the sample, 80% to 95% were seen once. Broader study findings: The generation probabilities recorded for non-shared clonotypes fell below those of clonotypes shared by all four donors.

Negatively enriched CD4+ T cells were divided by CD45RA into naive and memory. The ends were cut back, 5 bases at V and 4 bases at J, with 18 bases in the middle. There are 15 residues in the CDR3. Germline values: CDR1 MNHEY, CDR2 SMNVEV (reference sequence). For this clone: Its antigen is not identified.

This sequence originates from a man younger than 30 in good health. Some clones in this sample may be carry-over from other donors' samples. The source material was naive CD4+ T cells from PBMCs. Subset noted: CD45RA+ positively selected. The chain carries TRBV27 and TRBJ2-7; D is possibly TRBD2 (6 bases). The CDR3 region has the DNA TGTGCCAGCAGTAGCCCGGGAGCCTATCCTTACGAGCAGTACTTC. Encoded protein: CASSSPGAYPYEQYF.